Listed here is a single TCR beta chain. This specimen belongs to a study of blood T cell repertoires in COVID-19. Across the whole study: COVID-19 samples, acute and convalescent, were from the United States, Italy and Spain.

The method was immunoSEQ multiplex PCR; TCRdb's version includes in-frame clones alone and lacks a portion of them. In the table there are hundreds of thousands of clones, about 90% of which are singletons. Sequencing was performed on peripheral blood. The TCR originated in a woman in her twenties or thirties with COVID-19, enrolled during active disease.

CDR3 DNA: TGCAGCGTAGCGGTACAGGGGGCATCTAACTATGGCTACACCTTC. It yields the protein CSVAVQGASNYGYTF. The V call is TRBV29-1, the J call TRBJ1-2, with 9 bases that match TRBD1. The CDR3 runs 15 residues. The germline CDR1 and CDR2 sequences are SQVTM and ANQGSEA. Trimming took 6 bases from V and 0 from J; bases not matched to a gene: 8.